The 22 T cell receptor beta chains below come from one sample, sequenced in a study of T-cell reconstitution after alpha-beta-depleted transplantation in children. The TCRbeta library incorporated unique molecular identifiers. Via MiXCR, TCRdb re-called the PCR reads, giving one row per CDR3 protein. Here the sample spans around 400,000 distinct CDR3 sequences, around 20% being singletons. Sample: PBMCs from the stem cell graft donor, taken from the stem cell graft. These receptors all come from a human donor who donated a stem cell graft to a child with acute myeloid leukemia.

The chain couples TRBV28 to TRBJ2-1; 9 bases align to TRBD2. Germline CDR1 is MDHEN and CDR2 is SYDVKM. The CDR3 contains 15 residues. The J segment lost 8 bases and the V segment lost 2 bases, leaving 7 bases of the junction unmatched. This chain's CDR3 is CASSLGGRAWDEQFF. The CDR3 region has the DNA TGTGCCAGCAGTTTAGGCGGGAGGGCCTGGGATGAGCAGTTCTTC.

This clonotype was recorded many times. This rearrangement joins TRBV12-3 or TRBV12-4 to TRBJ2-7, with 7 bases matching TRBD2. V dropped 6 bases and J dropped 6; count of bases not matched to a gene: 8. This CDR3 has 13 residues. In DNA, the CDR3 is TGTGCCAGCAGGGAGCGGGAAATTAGCGAGCAGTACTTC. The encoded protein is CASREREISEQYF.

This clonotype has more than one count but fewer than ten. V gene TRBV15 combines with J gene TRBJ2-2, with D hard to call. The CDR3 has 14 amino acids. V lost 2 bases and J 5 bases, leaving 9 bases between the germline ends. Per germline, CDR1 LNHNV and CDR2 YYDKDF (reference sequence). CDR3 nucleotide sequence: TGTGCCACCAGCAGAAAGTGGGGAACCGGGGAGCTGTTTTTT. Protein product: CATSRKWGTGELFF.

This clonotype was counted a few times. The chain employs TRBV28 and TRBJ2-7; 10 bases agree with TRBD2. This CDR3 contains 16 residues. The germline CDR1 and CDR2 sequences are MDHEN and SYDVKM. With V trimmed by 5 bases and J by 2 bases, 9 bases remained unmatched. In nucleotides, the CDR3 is TGTGCCAGCAGTGAATCGGGACTAGCGAGCGCCTACGAGCAGTACTTC. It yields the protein CASSESGLASAYEQYF.

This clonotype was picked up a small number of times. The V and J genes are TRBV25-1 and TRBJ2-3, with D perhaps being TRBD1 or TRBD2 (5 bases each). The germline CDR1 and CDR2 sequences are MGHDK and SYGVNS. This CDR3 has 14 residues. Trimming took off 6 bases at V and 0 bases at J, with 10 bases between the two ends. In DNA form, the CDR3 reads TGTGCCAGCAGGGGGGTTACTAGCACAGATACGCAGTATTTT. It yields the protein CASRGVTSTDTQYF.

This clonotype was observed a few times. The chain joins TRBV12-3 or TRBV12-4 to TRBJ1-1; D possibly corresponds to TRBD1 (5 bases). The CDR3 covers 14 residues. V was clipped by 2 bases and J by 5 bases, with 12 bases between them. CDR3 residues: CASSLMAGRTEAFF. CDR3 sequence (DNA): TGTGCCAGCAGTTTAATGGCAGGGCGAACTGAAGCTTTCTTT.

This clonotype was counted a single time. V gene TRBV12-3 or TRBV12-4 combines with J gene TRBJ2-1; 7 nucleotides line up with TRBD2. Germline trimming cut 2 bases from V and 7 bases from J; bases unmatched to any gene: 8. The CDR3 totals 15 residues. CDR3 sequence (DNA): TGTGCCAGCAGTTTATTCGGTGGGAGGGCAAATGAGCAGTTCTTC. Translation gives CASSLFGGRANEQFF.

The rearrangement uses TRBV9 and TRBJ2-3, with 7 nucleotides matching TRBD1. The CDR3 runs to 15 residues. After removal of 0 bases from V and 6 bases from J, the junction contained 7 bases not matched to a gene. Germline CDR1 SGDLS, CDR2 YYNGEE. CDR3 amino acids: CASSVATRGPDTQYF. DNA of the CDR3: TGTGCCAGCAGCGTAGCTACGAGGGGGCCGGATACGCAGTATTTT.

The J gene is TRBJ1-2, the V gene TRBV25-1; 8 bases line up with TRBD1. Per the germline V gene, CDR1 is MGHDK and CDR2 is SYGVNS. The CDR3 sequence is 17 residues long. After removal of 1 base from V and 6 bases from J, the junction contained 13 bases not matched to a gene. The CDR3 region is CASSESSGDRGYDGYTF. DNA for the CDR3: TGTGCCAGCAGTGAATCGTCGGGAGACAGGGGATATGATGGCTACACCTTC.

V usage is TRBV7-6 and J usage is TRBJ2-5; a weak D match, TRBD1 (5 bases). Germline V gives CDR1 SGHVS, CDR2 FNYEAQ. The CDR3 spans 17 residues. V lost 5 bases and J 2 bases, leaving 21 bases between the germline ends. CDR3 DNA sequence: TGTGCCAGCAGCCCTCGGGTGCAGGGCAAGGCTCAAGAGACCCAGTACTTC. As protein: CASSPRVQGKAQETQYF.

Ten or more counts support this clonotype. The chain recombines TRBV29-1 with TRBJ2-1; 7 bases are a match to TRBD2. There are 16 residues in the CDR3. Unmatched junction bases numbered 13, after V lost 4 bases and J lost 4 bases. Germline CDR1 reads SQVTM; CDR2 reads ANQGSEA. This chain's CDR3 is CSVGGGPGLTYNEQFF. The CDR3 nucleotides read TGCAGCGTTGGGGGGGGACCGGGACTCACTTACAATGAGCAGTTCTTC.

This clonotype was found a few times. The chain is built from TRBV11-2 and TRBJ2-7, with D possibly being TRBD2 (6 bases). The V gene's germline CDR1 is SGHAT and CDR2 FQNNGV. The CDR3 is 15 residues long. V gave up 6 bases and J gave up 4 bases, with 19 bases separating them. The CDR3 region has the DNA TGTGCCAGCAGTTTACAAGACTTGGAGGGGTACGAGCAGTACTTC. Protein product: CASSLQDLEGYEQYF.

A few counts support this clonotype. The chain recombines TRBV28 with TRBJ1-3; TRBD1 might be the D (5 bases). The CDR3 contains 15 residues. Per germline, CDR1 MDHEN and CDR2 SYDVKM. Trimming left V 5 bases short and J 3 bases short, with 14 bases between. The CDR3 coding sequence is TGTGCCAGCAGTCTACTCACAGGTCTTGGAAACACCATATATTTT. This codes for CASSLLTGLGNTIYF.

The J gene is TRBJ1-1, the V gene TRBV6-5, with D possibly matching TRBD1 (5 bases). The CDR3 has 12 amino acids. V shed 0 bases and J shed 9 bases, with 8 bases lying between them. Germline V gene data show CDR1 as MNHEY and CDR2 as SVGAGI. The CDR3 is CASSYSRQKAFF. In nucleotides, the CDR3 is TGTGCCAGCAGTTACTCGAGACAGAAAGCTTTCTTT.

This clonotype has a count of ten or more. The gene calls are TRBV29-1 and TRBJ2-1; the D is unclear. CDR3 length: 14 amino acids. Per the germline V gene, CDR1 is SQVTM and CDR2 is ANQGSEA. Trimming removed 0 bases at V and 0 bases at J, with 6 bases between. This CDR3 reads CSVEDPSSYNEQFF. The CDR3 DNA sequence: TGCAGCGTTGAAGATCCTAGCTCCTACAATGAGCAGTTCTTC.

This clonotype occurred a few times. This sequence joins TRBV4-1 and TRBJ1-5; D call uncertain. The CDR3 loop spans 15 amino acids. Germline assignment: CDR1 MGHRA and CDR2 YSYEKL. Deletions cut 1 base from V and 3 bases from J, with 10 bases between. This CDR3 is CASSQGGRSNQPQHF. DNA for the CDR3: TGCGCCAGCAGCCAAGGCGGCAGATCCAATCAGCCCCAGCATTTT.

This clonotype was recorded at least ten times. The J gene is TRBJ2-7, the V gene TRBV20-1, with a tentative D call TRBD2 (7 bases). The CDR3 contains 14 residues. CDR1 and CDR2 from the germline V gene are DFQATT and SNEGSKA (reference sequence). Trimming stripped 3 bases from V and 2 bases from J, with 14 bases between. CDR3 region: CSASIGGRPYEQYF. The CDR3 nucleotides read TGCAGTGCTAGTATCGGGGGGCGGCCCTACGAGCAGTACTTC.

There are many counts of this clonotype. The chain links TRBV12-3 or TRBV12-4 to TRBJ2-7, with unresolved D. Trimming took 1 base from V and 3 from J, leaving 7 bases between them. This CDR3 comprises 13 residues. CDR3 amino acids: CASSLGSYYEQYF. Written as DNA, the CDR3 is TGTGCCAGCAGTTTAGGGTCTTACTACGAGCAGTACTTC.

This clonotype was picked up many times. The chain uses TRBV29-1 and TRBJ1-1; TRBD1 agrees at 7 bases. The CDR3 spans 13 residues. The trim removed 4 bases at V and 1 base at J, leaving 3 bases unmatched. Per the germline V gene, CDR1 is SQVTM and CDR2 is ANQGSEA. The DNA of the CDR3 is TGCAGCGTTGGACAGGGAGGGAACACTGAAGCTTTCTTT. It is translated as CSVGQGGNTEAFF.

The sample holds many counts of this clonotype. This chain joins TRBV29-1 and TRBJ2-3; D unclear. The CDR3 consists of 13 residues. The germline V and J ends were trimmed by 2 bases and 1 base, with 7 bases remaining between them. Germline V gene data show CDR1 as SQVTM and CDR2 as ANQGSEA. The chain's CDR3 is CSVEYKGTDTQYF. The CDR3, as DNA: TGCAGCGTTGAATATAAAGGCACAGATACGCAGTATTTT.

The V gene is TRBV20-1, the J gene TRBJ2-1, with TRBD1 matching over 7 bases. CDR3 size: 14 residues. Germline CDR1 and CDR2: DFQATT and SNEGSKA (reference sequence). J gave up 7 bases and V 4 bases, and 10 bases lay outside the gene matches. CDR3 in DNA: TGCAGTGCTAATGGAAAGGACAGGCATAATGAGCAGTTCTTC. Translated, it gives CSANGKDRHNEQFF.

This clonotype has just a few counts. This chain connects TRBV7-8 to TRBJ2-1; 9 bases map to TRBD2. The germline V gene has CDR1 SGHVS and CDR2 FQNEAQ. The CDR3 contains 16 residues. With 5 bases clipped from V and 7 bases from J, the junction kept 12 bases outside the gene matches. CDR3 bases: TGTGCCAGCAGCGACGGGGGGGGTAGCGGGAGAAATGAGCAGTTCTTC. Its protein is CASSDGGGSGRNEQFF.